This T cell receptor beta chain was recorded in a study of blood T cell repertoires in COVID-19. Study information: From T cells, B-cell-depleted T cells, or PBMCs came the material, which was cDNA or gDNA.

Unmatched junction bases numbered 11, after V lost 6 bases and J lost 3 bases. The CDR3 extends over 16 amino acids. Germline-derived CDR1 and CDR2 are MNHEY and SMNVEV (reference sequence). Sequenced by immunoSEQ multiplex PCR; TCRdb stores in-frame clones only, minus some. Of around 170,000 clones detected, about 86% appear once; the ten largest clones hold approximately 2.9%. The sequenced material came from peripheral blood. The origin of this receptor is a woman between 25 and 40 years old with active or convalescent COVID-19. J is TRBJ1-1 and V is TRBV27; the match to TRBD1 covers 9 bases. The DNA for the CDR3 is TGTGCCAGCAGCCCCGGACAGGGGAGATATTACACTGAAGCTTTCTTT. It encodes CASSPGQGRYYTEAFF.